The rows below give T cell receptor beta chains drawn from one sample of a study of blood T cell repertoires in COVID-19. Clones were read by immunoSEQ multiplex PCR, and TCRdb kept only the in-frame ones, dropping some. Of approximately 240,000 clones listed, roughly nine tenths were seen once; the top ten hold nearly 6.5%. Source material: PBMCs or T cells enriched from blood (not recorded which). All receptors derive from a woman in her twenties or thirties with acute COVID-19. Both conserved end residues are part of each CDR3. D genes are given only for firm matches. Clone size is shown for a subset of rows, as once, few, many or a class of expanded clone.

clone_size	d_call	v_call	j_call	cdr3_aa	cdr3_nt
.	TRBD2	TRBV5-8	TRBJ2-7	CASSHPSGSQINSYEQYF	TGTGCCAGCAGCCACCCTAGCGGATCCCAAATTAATTCCTACGAGCAGTACTTC
.	TRBD1	TRBV29-1	TRBJ1-2	CSVERQGAGGYTF	TGCAGCGTTGAAAGGCAGGGGGCAGGGGGCTACACCTTC
.	TRBD2	TRBV3-1/TRBV3-2	TRBJ2-3	CASSPLAGGHTDTQYF	TGTGCCAGCAGCCCGCTAGCGGGGGGCCACACAGATACGCAGTATTTT
.	.	TRBV20-1	TRBJ2-1	CSVDRYNEQFF	TGCAGTGTGGACAGATACAATGAGCAGTTCTTC
.	.	TRBV24-1	TRBJ1-2	CATSDSFIDSNLYGYTF	TGTGCCACCAGTGATTCGTTCATCGACAGTAACCTATACGGCTACACCTTC
.	.	TRBV5-1	TRBJ2-3	CASRGSLGASTDTQYF	TGCGCCAGCAGAGGCTCCTTGGGGGCTAGCACAGATACGCAGTATTTT
.	.	TRBV28	TRBJ1-1	CASRPGQLNTEAFF	TGTGCCAGCAGACCCGGACAGCTGAACACTGAAGCTTTCTTT
.	.	TRBV6-4	TRBJ2-3	CASSPQTTPTDTQYF	TGTGCCAGCAGTCCACAGACTACCCCCACAGATACGCAGTATTTT
.	.	TRBV5-4	TRBJ2-1	CASSAGRSSYNEQFF	TGTGCCAGCAGCGCGGGACGCAGCTCCTACAATGAGCAGTTCTTC
.	TRBD2	TRBV2	TRBJ2-5	CASSEATSGAETQYF	TGTGCCAGCAGTGAAGCGACTAGCGGTGCGGAGACCCAGTACTTC
once	.	TRBV15	TRBJ2-2	CATSFGPGELFF	TGTGCCACCAGCTTTGGGCCCGGGGAGCTGTTTTTT
.	TRBD1	TRBV29-1	TRBJ2-7	CSVSTGHSSYEQYF	TGCAGCGTTTCGACAGGGCATAGCTCCTACGAGCAGTACTTC
.	.	TRBV4-1	TRBJ1-1	CASSQWRREVVAFF	TGCGCCAGCAGCCAATGGCGCAGGGAGGTTGTAGCTTTCTTT
.	.	TRBV28	TRBJ1-2	CASYTSRGGYGYTF	TGTGCCAGCTACACTAGCCGGGGGGGCTATGGCTACACCTTC
once	.	TRBV9	TRBJ1-1	CASSLEVGRNTEAFF	TGTGCCAGCAGCTTAGAGGTGGGGCGGAACACTGAGGCTTTCTTT
.	.	TRBV30	TRBJ2-2	CAWLRTGELFF	TGTGCCTGGCTTAGAACCGGGGAGCTGTTTTTT
.	TRBD1	TRBV5-1	TRBJ1-1	CASSWGTGGRAFF	TGCGCCAGCAGCTGGGGGACAGGGGGCCGAGCTTTCTTT
.	.	TRBV2	TRBJ1-1	CASSETGPEAFF	TGTGCCAGCAGTGAAACAGGTCCTGAAGCTTTCTTT
.	.	TRBV7-9	TRBJ2-7	CASSSGQMVAGEQYF	TGTGCCAGCAGCAGCGGACAGATGGTAGCGGGCGAGCAGTACTTC
.	TRBD1	TRBV4-1	TRBJ2-7	CASSLAGQGNNEQYF	TGCGCCAGCAGCCTTGCGGGACAGGGGAACAACGAGCAGTACTTC
.	TRBD2	TRBV12-3/TRBV12-4	TRBJ2-1	CASSFSGIEQFF	TGTGCCAGCAGTTTTAGCGGGATTGAGCAGTTCTTC
.	TRBD1	TRBV2	TRBJ1-2	CASRGDSANYGYTF	TGTGCCAGCAGAGGGGACAGTGCTAACTATGGCTACACCTTC
.	.	TRBV12-3/TRBV12-4	TRBJ1-1	CASSLDRSEAFF	TGTGCCAGCAGTTTAGATCGGTCCGAAGCTTTCTTT
.	TRBD1	TRBV11-2	TRBJ2-5	CASSLGTGGQETQYF	TGTGCCAGCAGCTTAGGGACAGGGGGTCAAGAGACCCAGTACTTC
.	TRBD2	TRBV6-5	TRBJ2-1	CASSHTGGSYNEQFF	TGTGCCAGCAGCCACACGGGGGGGTCCTACAATGAGCAGTTCTTC
.	.	TRBV7-9	TRBJ1-3	CASSLNAGLGNTIYF	TGTGCCAGCAGCTTAAATGCAGGGTTGGGAAACACCATATATTTT
few	TRBD1	TRBV2	TRBJ1-2	CASSGQGANYGYTF	TGTGCCAGCAGTGGACAGGGGGCGAACTATGGCTACACCTTC
.	TRBD1	TRBV19	TRBJ2-7	CASSIWTGVEYEQYF	TGTGCCAGTAGTATCTGGACAGGGGTAGAGTACGAGCAGTACTTC
once	.	TRBV10-3	TRBJ1-5	CAITVRVNQPQHF	TGTGCCATCACGGTGAGAGTTAATCAGCCCCAGCATTTT
.	.	TRBV2	TRBJ1-4	CASIPLGGEKLFF	TGTGCCAGCATCCCGCTGGGGGGTGAAAAACTGTTTTTT
.	TRBD2	TRBV5-4	TRBJ2-7	CASSPWAGGRMDEQYF	TGTGCCAGCAGCCCTTGGGCGGGAGGCCGGATGGACGAGCAGTACTTC
.	.	TRBV3-1/TRBV3-2	TRBJ1-2	CASSQFGGNGYTF	TGTGCCAGCAGCCAGTTCGGAGGGAATGGCTACACCTTC
.	TRBD1	TRBV5-1	TRBJ1-6	CASTQETGLGSPLHF	TGCGCCAGCACCCAGGAGACAGGGCTGGGTTCACCCCTCCACTTT
.	TRBD2	TRBV19	TRBJ2-7	CASSIKAPGLAGVEQYF	TGTGCCAGTAGTATCAAGGCCCCGGGACTAGCGGGTGTCGAGCAGTACTTC
many	.	TRBV15	TRBJ1-3	CATSRDPGFGNTIYF	TGTGCCACCAGCAGAGATCCGGGTTTCGGAAACACCATATATTTT
.	.	TRBV6-5	TRBJ1-1	CASSHSDTNTEAFF	TGTGCCAGCAGTCACAGTGACACTAACACTGAAGCTTTCTTT
once	.	TRBV28	TRBJ1-1	CASSLRYRARDTEAFF	TGTGCCAGCAGTTTAAGATACAGGGCGAGGGACACTGAAGCTTTCTTT
.	.	TRBV9	TRBJ2-5	CASSTSRGNRQETQYF	TGTGCCAGCAGCACATCTAGAGGGAACCGGCAAGAGACCCAGTACTTC
.	.	TRBV11-2	TRBJ2-7	CASKTASYEQYF	TGTGCCAGCAAGACAGCCTCCTACGAGCAGTACTTC
.	.	TRBV5-1	TRBJ1-1	CASSQTRGNTEAFF	TGCGCCAGCAGCCAAACGCGGGGTAATACTGAAGCTTTCTTT
.	TRBD2	TRBV7-2	TRBJ2-5	CASSLVVLAGVGETQYF	TGTGCCAGCAGCTTAGTGGTACTAGCGGGAGTCGGAGAGACCCAGTACTTC
.	TRBD1	TRBV7-9	TRBJ1-5	CASSLGRGQASNQPQHF	TGTGCCAGCAGCTTAGGACGGGGACAGGCGAGCAATCAGCCCCAGCATTTT
once	.	TRBV27	TRBJ1-1	CASREVRGARNTEAFF	TGTGCCAGCAGAGAAGTGCGGGGGGCGAGGAACACTGAAGCTTTCTTT
once	.	TRBV4-3	TRBJ1-2	CASSQERNYGYTF	TGCGCCAGCAGCCAAGAGCGTAACTATGGCTACACCTTC
.	.	TRBV7-9	TRBJ2-1	CASSPQGSSYNEQFF	TGTGCCAGCAGCCCTCAGGGGAGCTCCTACAATGAGCAGTTCTTC
.	TRBD1	TRBV7-9	TRBJ1-2	CASSLVGQPVYGYTF	TGTGCCAGCAGCTTAGTGGGACAGCCCGTATATGGCTACACCTTC
.	.	TRBV19	TRBJ2-1	CASRAWGDYNEQFF	TGTGCCAGTCGGGCTTGGGGCGACTACAATGAGCAGTTCTTC
.	TRBD1	TRBV12-5	TRBJ2-1	CASVPPPTGNECNEQFF	TGTGCTAGTGTCCCCCCCCCGACAGGGAACGAGTGCAATGAGCAGTTCTTC
.	.	TRBV11-1	TRBJ1-1	CASSFSVLDYNTEAFF	TGTGCCAGCAGCTTCTCTGTGTTAGATTATAACACTGAAGCTTTCTTT
.	TRBD1	TRBV10-3	TRBJ2-7	CAIRRGQGAYEQYF	TGTGCCATCAGGAGGGGACAGGGGGCTTACGAGCAGTACTTC
.	.	TRBV5-1	TRBJ1-1	CASSLMSNTEAFF	TGCGCCAGCAGCTTGATGTCAAACACTGAAGCTTTCTTT
.	TRBD1	TRBV19	TRBJ1-1	CASSLYRDSEAFF	TGTGCCAGTAGTCTCTACCGGGACAGTGAAGCTTTCTTT
.	TRBD1	TRBV28	TRBJ1-2	CASLTEGTGFYGYTF	TGTGCCAGCTTGACGGAGGGGACAGGGTTCTATGGCTACACCTTC
.	TRBD1	TRBV9	TRBJ1-2	CASSVEGTGHGYTF	TGTGCCAGCAGCGTAGAAGGGACAGGGCATGGCTACACCTTC